A selection of T cell receptor beta chains follows, all from one sample in a study of cytomegalovirus exposure and HLA in healthy donors. Repertoires were generated with immunoSEQ multiplex PCR, while TCRdb's copy carries only in-frame clones and drops some. This sample has 130,000 to 150,000 clones, with around 80% found just once. The source material was PBMCs. These receptors were obtained from a man between 25 and 39 years old in good health and CMV-seronegative. Both conserved end residues are part of each CDR3. Fields, in order: D gene, V gene, clone size, J gene, CDR3 DNA, CDR3 protein. D genes are given only for firm matches. The listing skips clone size in some rows; elsewhere it reads once, few, many or a size class.

-	TRBV28	-	TRBJ2-3	TGTGCCAGCAGCACAACGCCCTCAAAAGATACGCAGTATTTT	CASSTTPSKDTQYF
TRBD1	TRBV9	-	TRBJ1-2	TGTGCCAGCAGCCTGGAATACAGGGGATCCTATGGCTACACCTTC	CASSLEYRGSYGYTF
-	TRBV18	-	TRBJ1-1	TGTGCCAGCTCAGCAGCACAGGGGAACACTGAAGCTTTCTTT	CASSAAQGNTEAFF
-	TRBV7-9	-	TRBJ1-4	TGTGCCAGCTTGTCCCCCCAGAACACTAATGAAAAACTGTTTTTT	CASLSPQNTNEKLFF
-	TRBV6-1	-	TRBJ2-1	TGTGCCAGCAGTGAATTTAGTGACTCCTACAATGAGCAGTTCTTC	CASSEFSDSYNEQFF
TRBD2	TRBV7-3	-	TRBJ2-1	TGTGCCAGCAGCTCTCGGACTAGCGGAATACTCAATGAGCAGTTCTTC	CASSSRTSGILNEQFF
-	TRBV9	-	TRBJ2-1	TGTGCCAGCAGCGTTACAGGGAATTCTATGCTGGGGGAGCAGTTCTTC	CASSVTGNSMLGEQFF
-	TRBV10-3	-	TRBJ1-1	TGTGCCATCTCCCCGGCAGGGCCCGTGGATTCGAACACTGAAGCTTTCTTT	CAISPAGPVDSNTEAFF
TRBD2	TRBV13	-	TRBJ2-7	TGTGCCAGCAGCGCTCGCCGGGGGGGCCTCGACGAGCAGTACTTC	CASSARRGGLDEQYF
TRBD2	TRBV11-2	-	TRBJ2-3	TGTGCCAGCAGCTTTAGCGGGGGGGCCCGTGTGTCGCGATTAGATACGCAGTATTTT	CASSFSGGARVSRLDTQYF
TRBD2	TRBV7-8	-	TRBJ2-5	TGTGCCAGCAGCCCACGACTAGCCCCGAACCAAGAGACCCAGTACTTC	CASSPRLAPNQETQYF
TRBD1	TRBV10-3	-	TRBJ1-2	TGTGCCATCAGTGACGGGACAGAAGACTATGGCTACACCTTC	CAISDGTEDYGYTF
TRBD1	TRBV30	once	TRBJ1-6	TGTGCCTGGAGTGGACCGACAGGGCACGATAATTCACCCCTCAACTTT	CAWSGPTGHDNSPLNF
-	TRBV27	-	TRBJ1-2	TGTGCCAGCAGTCTCGCAGGGCAAGGCTACACCTTC	CASSLAGQGYTF
TRBD1	TRBV6-5	-	TRBJ1-2	TGTGCCAGCCGACAGGGTCATGGCTACACCTTC	CASRQGHGYTF
-	TRBV9	few	TRBJ1-1	TGTGCCAGCAGCGTAGACCCCCTTGGGCGAGTGAACACTGAAGCTTTCTTT	CASSVDPLGRVNTEAFF
-	TRBV6-1	-	TRBJ1-6	TGTGCCAGTGGACACTATAATTCACCCCTCCACTTT	CASGHYNSPLHF
-	TRBV6-5	-	TRBJ2-3	TGTGCCACCTTCCCCTTCAGCGGGAGCACAGATACGCAGTATTTT	CATFPFSGSTDTQYF
TRBD1	TRBV7-8	-	TRBJ2-7	TGTGCCAGCAGCTTAGACGCAGGGACAGGGGAGCAGTACTTC	CASSLDAGTGEQYF
-	TRBV11-2	-	TRBJ2-7	TGTGCCAGCAGTCTCGGTACCGGACATTACGAGCAGTACTTC	CASSLGTGHYEQYF
TRBD2	TRBV7-2	-	TRBJ2-1	TGTGCCAGCAGCTTAGCTGGCCTAGCGGACAATGAGCAGTTCTTC	CASSLAGLADNEQFF
-	TRBV5-6	-	TRBJ2-2	TGTGCCAGCAGCTTTGGATTGGACAGAAACACCGGGGAGCTGTTTTTT	CASSFGLDRNTGELFF
TRBD1	TRBV27	-	TRBJ1-4	TGTGCCAGCACCAAGACAGGGATCCAGGAAAAACTGTTTTTT	CASTKTGIQEKLFF
TRBD1	TRBV7-8	-	TRBJ2-7	TGTGCCAGCAGTGAACAGGGGTCCCACGAGCAGTACTTC	CASSEQGSHEQYF
TRBD2	TRBV7-9	-	TRBJ2-7	TGTGCCAGCAGCCCGCCCGGTGGTCGGGGGGGGGACTACGAGCAGTACTTC	CASSPPGGRGGDYEQYF
-	TRBV7-6	-	TRBJ1-5	TGTGCCAGCAGCTCTAGGGGTGGTCGAGATAGCAATCAGCCCCAGCATTTT	CASSSRGGRDSNQPQHF
TRBD2	TRBV5-1	-	TRBJ2-1	TGCGCCAGCAGCTTGGGACTAGCGGTATACAATGAGCAGTTCTTC	CASSLGLAVYNEQFF